What follows is one T cell receptor (beta chain) and its context. This entry is derived from a study of technical replicates of blood from a few donors. The CDR3 covers 11 residues. Trimming stripped 6 bases from V and 7 bases from J, with 7 bases between. Germline V gene data show CDR1 as SNHLY and CDR2 as FYNNEI. Produced via immunoSEQ multiplex PCR; TCRdb's table is partial and in-frame only. The sample lists more than 55,000 clones; around 94% were seen once. V and J are TRBV2 and TRBJ2-1; D is unclear. The clonotype comes from a human donor in good health. The sample consisted of T cells isolated from PBMCs. The CDR3 nucleotides read TGTGCCAGCAGGGGCTTTAATGAGCAGTTCTTC. Translated: CASRGFNEQFF. The full variable domain, its missing parts supplied by reference TRBV2 and TRBJ2-1, is EPEVTQTPSHQVTQMGQEVILRCVPISNHLYFYWYRQILGQKVEFLVSFYNNEISEKSEIFDDQFSVERPDGSNFTLKIRSTKLEDSAMYFCASRGFNEQFFGPGTRLTVL.